This T cell receptor beta chain comes out of a study of T cells after yellow fever vaccination. This clonotype was observed at least ten times. With 4 bases removed from V and 2 bases from J, the gap between germline ends came to 10 bases. Looked up from germline, CDR1 is SGHTA and CDR2 is FQGNSA. This CDR3 spans 14 amino acids. A single record per CDR3 protein comes from TCRdb applying MiXCR to the 5' RACE reads. The sample holds around 100,000 distinct CDR3 sequences; 7.5% to 9.5% are singletons and the top ten take about 25%. The chain combines TRBV7-2 with TRBJ2-3, with D possibly matching TRBD2 (5 bases). The specimen comprised CD8+ T cells sorted from PBMCs, sampled 45 days after the yellow fever booster vaccination. The clonotype was recovered from a man aged 30 to 45 who received the YFV17D yellow fever vaccine. The CDR3 region is CASSSGEFTDTQYF. The CDR3 bases are TGTGCCAGCAGCTCCGGGGAATTCACAGATACGCAGTATTTT.